Below, 19 T cell receptor beta chains from the same sample are listed, as sequenced in a study of cytomegalovirus exposure and HLA in healthy donors. PCR was performed using 60 Vbeta and 13 Jbeta primers. TCRdb keeps only in-frame clones here, not all; method: immunoSEQ multiplex PCR. The data hold under 200,000 clones, with under 85% observed a single time. The sequencing sample was made of PBMCs. The receptors here all came from a woman in her twenties or thirties in good health and CMV-seronegative.

V usage is TRBV4-1 and J usage is TRBJ1-6, with D possibly TRBD1 on 5 matching bases. The CDR3 contains 18 residues. Germline V gives CDR1 MGHRA, CDR2 YSYEKL. V was shortened by 0 bases and J by 0 bases, with 12 bases between the two germline ends. The CDR3, as DNA: TGCGCCAGCAGCCAAGAAGGGCAGGGCAGCTCCTATAATTCACCCCTCCACTTT. Translated, it gives CASSQEGQGSSYNSPLHF.

The chain employs TRBV30 and TRBJ1-1; D gene uncertain. V was pared by 2 bases and J by 4 bases, with 14 bases between. The CDR3 runs 14 residues. Per the germline V gene, CDR1 is GTSNPN and CDR2 is SVGIG (reference sequence). The CDR3 spells CAWSTTRSFTEAFF. The CDR3 bases are TGTGCCTGGAGTACCACAAGGAGCTTCACTGAAGCTTTCTTT.

The chain couples TRBV28 to TRBJ2-5, with D possibly being TRBD2 (5 bases). The J call may be incorrect, as the DNA end agrees better with TRBJ2-7. The CDR3 runs 16 residues. CDR1 MDHEN and CDR2 SYDVKM come from the germline V gene. CDR3 region: CASTPRPGTSSYEQYF. The CDR3 DNA reads as TGTGCCAGCACCCCCAGGCCGGGAACCAGCTCCTACGAGCAGTACTTC.

This chain uses TRBV7-2 with TRBJ1-3; a weak D match, TRBD1 (5 bases). The CDR3 runs to 15 residues. V gave up 1 base and J gave up 0 bases, with 7 bases separating them. The germline V gene has CDR1 SGHTA and CDR2 FQGNSA. The CDR3: CASSLDRISGNTIYF. CDR3 in DNA: TGTGCCAGCAGCTTAGACAGGATCTCTGGAAACACCATATATTTT.

This chain links TRBV27 with TRBJ2-1; 7 bases match TRBD2. This CDR3 is 13 amino acids long. Germline V gene sequence: CDR1 MNHEY, CDR2 SMNVEV (reference sequence). V shed 8 bases, J shed 6 bases, and the junction held 7 bases outside the gene matches. The CDR3 here is CASRRDYFNEQFF. CDR3 sequence (DNA): TGTGCCAGCCGCCGGGACTACTTCAATGAGCAGTTCTTC.

The chain couples TRBV2 to TRBJ1-1, with unresolved D. V lost 8 bases and J 13 bases, leaving 14 bases between the germline ends. The CDR3 extends over 10 amino acids. Germline CDR1 and CDR2: SNHLY and FYNNEI. The CDR3 nucleotides are TGTGCCAGCTCTGGCAGGTTTTTTTTCTTT. Its translation is CASSGRFFFF.

CDR3 in amino acids: CASSGQGSYGYTF. Written as DNA, the CDR3 is TGTGCCAGTTCGGGACAGGGGAGCTATGGCTACACCTTC. This chain joins TRBV19 and TRBJ1-2; 10 nucleotides agree with TRBD1. The length of the CDR3 is 13 residues. The junction had 4 bases not matched to a gene; V was cut back by 8 bases and J by 4 bases. CDR1 LNHDA and CDR2 SQIVND come from the germline V gene (reference sequence). Supplemented by reference TRBV19 and TRBJ1-2, the full variable domain reads DGGITQSPKYLFRKEGQNVTLSCEQNLNHDAMYWYRQDPGQGLRLIYYSQIVNDFQKGDIAEGYSVSREKKESFPLTVTSAQKNPTAFYLCASSGQGSYGYTFGSGTRLTVV.

The table lists this clone with a few counts. V usage is TRBV19 and J usage is TRBJ1-2; weak D call: TRBD1 (5 bases). Germline loops: CDR1 LNHDA, CDR2 SQIVND (reference sequence). The CDR3 has 13 residues. The V and J ends lost 3 bases and 10 bases respectively, with 15 bases between them. This chain's CDR3 is CASSISTVRSYTF. CDR3 in DNA: TGTGCCAGTAGTATCTCGACAGTCCGCTCCTACACCTTC. The variable domain in full, completed from reference TRBV19 and TRBJ1-2, reads DGGITQSPKYLFRKEGQNVTLSCEQNLNHDAMYWYRQDPGQGLRLIYYSQIVNDFQKGDIAEGYSVSREKKESFPLTVTSAQKNPTAFYLCASSISTVRSYTFGSGTRLTVV.

This clone was observed a handful of times. The V and J genes are TRBV27 and TRBJ1-1; 11 positions agree with TRBD1. Per germline, CDR1 MNHEY and CDR2 SMNVEV (reference sequence). With V trimmed by 6 bases and J by 5 bases, 14 bases remained unmatched. This CDR3 has 17 amino acids. The CDR3 here is CASRLGQGAIRGTEAFF. The CDR3 bases are TGTGCCAGCAGACTCGGACAGGGGGCGATTAGAGGGACTGAAGCTTTCTTT.

This chain uses TRBV2 with TRBJ2-2; tentative D call: TRBD2 (6 bases). This CDR3 region has 14 residues. The V gene's germline CDR1 is SNHLY and CDR2 FYNNEI. With 11 bases removed from V and 3 bases from J, the gap between germline ends came to 16 bases. CDR3 nucleotide sequence: TGTGCCGGAGCTTGGGACTCTTACACCGGGGAGCTGTTTTTT. Protein: CAGAWDSYTGELFF. The full variable domain, with the rest looked up from reference TRBV2 and TRBJ2-2, is EPEVTQTPSHQVTQMGQEVILRCVPISNHLYFYWYRQILGQKVEFLVSFYNNEISEKSEIFDDQFSVERPDGSNFTLKIRSTKLEDSAMYFCAGAWDSYTGELFFGEGSRLTVL.

The table lists this clone with a count of one. This chain links TRBV7-6 with TRBJ2-5, with D possibly matching TRBD1 (7 bases). With 5 bases removed from V and 4 bases from J, the gap between germline ends came to 20 bases. Germline V lookup: CDR1 SGHVS, CDR2 FNYEAQ. CDR3 length: 16 amino acids. The CDR3 DNA follows: TGTGCCAGCAGCCTTTCAGGAGGCAGGGGGGCAGAGACCCAGTACTTC. Protein sequence: CASSLSGGRGAETQYF.

The CDR3 loop is CASSRERQETQYF. CDR3 bases: TGTGCCAGCAGTCGGGAACGACAAGAGACCCAGTACTTC. V usage is TRBV11-2 and J usage is TRBJ2-5, with D possibly TRBD2 on 5 matching bases. The CDR3 is made up of 13 amino acids. Trimming left V 6 bases short and J 2 bases short, with 10 bases between. CDR1 is SGHAT and CDR2 is FQNNGV in the germline V gene.

The chain links TRBV4-1 to TRBJ1-2; no clear D. CDR3 length: 13 amino acids. Trimming took off 1 base at V and 0 bases at J, with 3 bases between the two ends. Germline CDR1 reads MGHRA; CDR2 reads YSYEKL. The CDR3, as DNA: TGCGCCAGCAGCCAAGTAGCTAACTATGGCTACACCTTC. Its translation: CASSQVANYGYTF.

J is TRBJ1-1 and V is TRBV30; D unresolved. The V gene lost 0 bases and the J gene lost 5 bases, with 13 bases spanning the gap. CDR1 is GTSNPN, CDR2 SVGIG, per germline (reference sequence). CDR3 length: 14 residues. The CDR3 sequence is CAWSVGRGRTEAFF. In DNA, the CDR3 is TGTGCCTGGAGTGTTGGACGGGGTAGGACTGAAGCTTTCTTT.

The V gene is TRBV11-1, the J gene TRBJ1-2, with unresolved D. Germline V gene sequence: CDR1 SGHAT, CDR2 FQDESV (reference sequence). The CDR3 extends over 15 amino acids. V lost 4 bases, J lost 0 bases, and 12 bases lay in between. The CDR3 region is CASSYQDSSNYGYTF. The CDR3 nucleotides are TGTGCCAGCAGCTACCAGGACTCCTCTAACTATGGCTACACCTTC. Complete variable domain (other parts from reference TRBV11-1 and TRBJ1-2): EAEVAQSPRYKITEKSQAVAFWCDPISGHATLYWYRQILGQGPELLVQFQDESVVDDSQLPKDRFSAERLKGVDSTLKIQPAELGDSAMYLCASSYQDSSNYGYTFGSGTRLTVV.

V and J are TRBV5-1 and TRBJ2-7; a possible D gene is TRBD1 (6 bases). V dropped 0 bases and J dropped 7 bases, with 14 bases sitting between them. CDR3 length equals 14 residues. Germline loops: CDR1 SGHRS, CDR2 YFSETQ. CDR3 DNA sequence: TGCGCCAGCAGCTTGGGACAGGTCCACGTGGAGCAGTACTTC. Its translation is CASSLGQVHVEQYF.

The rearrangement links TRBV18 to TRBJ2-7; D gene ambiguous. Germline CDR1 reads KGHSH; CDR2 reads LQKENI. The length of the CDR3 is 14 residues. Trimming removed 2 bases at V and 3 bases at J, with 11 bases between. CDR3 region: CASSPNSRVYEQYF. The CDR3 DNA reads TGTGCCAGCTCACCAAATTCCCGGGTCTACGAGCAGTACTTC.

V and J are TRBV18 and TRBJ1-3; no firm D call. The germline V gene encodes CDR1 KGHSH and CDR2 LQKENI. The CDR3 loop spans 14 amino acids. V lost 5 bases and J 7 bases, leaving 15 bases between the germline ends. CDR3 in DNA: TGTGCCAGCTCATCTTGGGGAGCCAGGAACACCATATATTTT. This translates into CASSSWGARNTIYF.

The chain links TRBV28 to TRBJ2-7, with D perhaps matching TRBD2 (5 bases). The CDR3 length is 11 residues. Between the trimmed V and J ends, which lost 5 bases and 5 bases, there was a span of 7 bases. Germline V gene data show CDR1 as MDHEN and CDR2 as SYDVKM. CDR3 bases: TGTGCCAGCAGTACGGGGAACGAGCAGTACTTC. As protein: CASSTGNEQYF. The full variable domain, its missing parts supplied by reference TRBV28 and TRBJ2-7, is DVKVTQSSRYLVKRTGEKVFLECVQDMDHENMFWYRQDPGLGLRLIYFSYDVKMKEKGDIPEGYSVSREKKERFSLILESASTNQTSMYLCASSTGNEQYFGPGTRLTVT.